This T cell receptor beta chain was identified during a study of cytomegalovirus exposure and HLA in healthy donors. Whole-study findings and limits: HLA alleles showed associations with about 15,000 TCR beta sequences in a later analysis, at a 0.05 false discovery rate. Owing to their indistinguishability, certain V segments, notably TRBV6-2 and TRBV6-3, were excluded.

Concerning this clone: What it binds is not known.

The germline V gene has CDR1 SGHRS and CDR2 YFSETQ. V was cut by 2 bases and J by 6 bases, with 11 bases left in between. The CDR3 is made up of 14 amino acids. It was with 60 Vbeta and 13 Jbeta primers that the PCR ran. Profiled with immunoSEQ multiplex PCR; TCRdb holds only in-frame clones, not every one. The data show more than 100,000 clones, around four fifths seen once. Healthy individuals who donated bone marrow served as the donors. There were likely unrecorded immune exposures, though donors were nominally healthy when sampled. This chain connects TRBV5-1 to TRBJ2-2; a weak D match, TRBD2 (5 bases). The TCR comes from a woman aged 45 to 65 in good health and CMV-seropositive. Sequenced: PBMCs. In DNA form, the CDR3 reads TGCGCCAGCAGCTTCCAGGTGGAGGCCGGGGAGCTGTTTTTT. Translating it yields CASSFQVEAGELFF.